The 15 T cell receptor beta chains presented below share a single source sample, sequenced in a study of T cell repertoires in cytomegalovirus infection. TCRdb reprocessed the reads with MiXCR, giving one entry per CDR3 protein. The table includes around 740,000 distinct CDR3 sequences, roughly 36% detected once. The source material was PBMCs. Receptors were obtained from a human donor in good health (CMV status not recorded). Some clones in this sample may be carry-over from other donors' samples.

The CDR3: CASSLDQGGNEQYF. As DNA, the CDR3 is TGTGCCAGCAGCTTGGACCAGGGAGGTAACGAGCAGTACTTC. This chain joins TRBV5-4 and TRBJ2-7, with D possibly TRBD2 on 6 matching bases. The CDR3 spans 14 residues. The V and J ends lost 0 bases and 5 bases respectively, with 12 bases between them. The germline V gene has CDR1 SGHNT and CDR2 YYREEE (reference sequence).

This clonotype showed up many times. This rearrangement joins TRBV7-6 to TRBJ2-5; weak D call: TRBD1 (6 bases). The CDR3 spans 15 residues. Germline V CDR1 and CDR2: SGHVS, FNYEAQ. V was trimmed by 4 bases and J by 0 bases, leaving 12 bases between them. CDR3 sequence reads: CASSSRTGHQETQYF. The CDR3 nucleotides are TGTGCCAGCAGCTCCAGAACAGGGCACCAAGAGACCCAGTACTTC. The variable domain in full, with the rest retrieved from reference TRBV7-6 and TRBJ2-5, is GAGVSQSPRYKVTKRGQDVALRCDPISGHVSLYWYRQALGQGPEFLTYFNYEAQQDKSGLPNDRFSAERPEGSISTLTIQRTEQRDSAMYRCASSSRTGHQETQYFGPGTRLLVL.

This clonotype has at least ten counts. The chain is built from TRBV7-2 and TRBJ1-6; TRBD1 might be the D (5 bases). CDR3 length equals 15 residues. CDR1 and CDR2 from the germline V gene are SGHTA and FQGNSA. The ends were cut back, 4 bases at V and 9 bases at J, with 16 bases in the middle. The chain's CDR3 is CASSSTARGASPLHF. In DNA form, the CDR3 reads TGTGCCAGCAGCTCTACAGCTAGAGGGGCTTCACCCCTCCACTTT.

With regard to this clonotype: A read error may account for a junction end that differs from germline. The chain links TRBV29-1 to TRBJ2-1; D is possibly TRBD2 (5 bases). The CDR3 length is 10 residues. Per the germline V gene, CDR1 is SQVTM and CDR2 is ANQGSEA. This CDR3 is CSVERDEPFF. CDR3 coding DNA: TGCAGCGTGGAGAGGGATGAGCCGTTCTTC.

In this sample, this clonotype turned up once. CDR3 sequence reads: CASSYYGTSSNSPLHF. CDR3 sequence (DNA): TGTGCCAGCAGTTACTACGGCACTTCTTCCAATTCACCCCTCCACTTT. The V gene is TRBV6-5, the J gene TRBJ1-6; D unresolved. The V end lost 1 base, the J end lost 7 bases, and 14 bases lay between the germline ends. The CDR3 runs 16 residues. Germline loops: CDR1 MNHEY, CDR2 SVGAGI.

This clonotype was observed at least ten times. The chain couples TRBV7-8 to TRBJ1-6, with 9 bases lining up with TRBD1. The CDR3 is 17 residues long. V lost 0 bases, J lost 6 bases, and 6 bases stayed unmatched. Germline loops: CDR1 SGHVS, CDR2 FQNEAQ. The CDR3 DNA follows: TGTGCCAGCAGCTTAGCGGGGACGGGACAGGGTAATTCACCCCTCCACTTT. It translates to CASSLAGTGQGNSPLHF.

There are a few counts of this clonotype. This chain joins TRBV12-3 or TRBV12-4 and TRBJ1-5, with 7 bases identical to TRBD1. The V and J ends lost 6 bases and 2 bases, in that order; junction bases with no gene match: 4. The CDR3 is made up of 14 amino acids. Here the CDR3 reads CASSGTDGNQPQHF. Here the CDR3 DNA reads TGTGCCAGCAGCGGGACAGATGGCAATCAGCCCCAGCATTTT.

This clonotype occurred many times. The rearrangement links TRBV11-2 to TRBJ2-3; no reliable D call. V lost 1 base and J 0 bases, leaving 17 bases between the germline ends. The CDR3 is 18 residues long. CDR1 is SGHAT and CDR2 is FQNNGV in the germline V gene. The CDR3 here is CASSLVLGSIPSTDTQYF. CDR3 nucleotide sequence: TGTGCCAGCAGCTTAGTGTTAGGATCCATTCCTAGCACAGATACGCAGTATTTT.

The chain combines TRBV10-3 with TRBJ1-1; D remains unclear. This CDR3 has 14 residues. The germline gives CDR1 ENHRY, CDR2 SYGVKD. V gave up 3 bases and J gave up 2 bases, with 10 bases separating them. The CDR3 DNA follows: TGTGCCATCAGTGATCAACAGCCTAACACTGAAGCTTTCTTT. Its translation: CAISDQQPNTEAFF.

The chain uses TRBV27 and TRBJ2-3, with 9 bases identical to TRBD2. Germline V CDR1 and CDR2: MNHEY, SMNVEV (reference sequence). The length of the CDR3 is 14 residues. Trimming took 3 bases from V and 7 from J; bases not matched to a gene: 5. The chain's CDR3 is CASSFGTSSYTQYF. CDR3 sequence (DNA): TGTGCCAGCAGTTTCGGGACTAGCAGTTATACGCAGTATTTT.

The chain joins TRBV12-3 or TRBV12-4 to TRBJ2-7, with D possibly being TRBD1 (6 bases). The CDR3 runs 15 residues. The ends were cut back, 6 bases at V and 3 bases at J, with 18 bases in the middle. CDR3 protein: CASSYGTSYVYEQYF. For the CDR3, the DNA is TGTGCCAGCAGCTATGGGACAAGTTATGTCTACGAGCAGTACTTC.

The chain recombines TRBV25-1 with TRBJ2-1; D is possibly TRBD1 (7 bases). Trimming stripped 6 bases from V and 4 bases from J, with 16 bases between. The CDR3 runs to 15 residues. CDR1 is MGHDK and CDR2 is SYGVNS in the germline V gene. CDR3 in DNA: TGTGCCAGCAGAACGGAGGGGGCGGTGTACAATGAGCAGTTCTTC. This encodes CASRTEGAVYNEQFF. Full variable domain (rest looked up from reference TRBV25-1 and TRBJ2-1): EADIYQTPRYLVIGTGKKITLECSQTMGHDKMYWYQQDPGMELHLIHYSYGVNSTEKGDLSSESTVSRIRTEHFPLTLESARPSHTSQYLCASRTEGAVYNEQFFGPGTRLTVL.

The chain is built from TRBV28 and TRBJ2-1; possible D gene TRBD2, 6 bases. This CDR3 region has 14 residues. V dropped 4 bases and J dropped 8 bases, with 15 bases sitting between them. Germline CDR1 reads MDHEN; CDR2 reads SYDVKM. CDR3 residues: CASSSPGLLDEQFF. In nucleotides, the CDR3 is TGTGCCAGCAGTTCTCCGGGACTTCTGGATGAGCAGTTCTTC.

This clonotype appeared a few times. The V call is TRBV24-1, the J call TRBJ2-3, with D perhaps given as TRBD1 or TRBD2 (5 bases each). Trimming shortened V by 0 bases and J by 6 bases, and 21 bases separated the two germline ends. This CDR3 contains 18 residues. Germline V lookup: CDR1 KGHDR, CDR2 SFDVKD. The CDR3 is CATSDLPRGTQDVDTQYF. For the CDR3, the DNA is TGTGCCACCAGTGATTTGCCTCGAGGGACCCAAGACGTGGATACGCAGTATTTT.

The chain employs TRBV5-1 and TRBJ2-1; D uncertain. CDR3 length: 13 residues. V lost 4 bases, J lost 10 bases, and 15 bases lay in between. Per the germline V gene, CDR1 is SGHRS and CDR2 is YFSETQ. The CDR3 DNA reads TGCGCCAGCAGCCCTGTGGCGGAAGGAGAGCAGTTCTTC. Protein sequence: CASSPVAEGEQFF.